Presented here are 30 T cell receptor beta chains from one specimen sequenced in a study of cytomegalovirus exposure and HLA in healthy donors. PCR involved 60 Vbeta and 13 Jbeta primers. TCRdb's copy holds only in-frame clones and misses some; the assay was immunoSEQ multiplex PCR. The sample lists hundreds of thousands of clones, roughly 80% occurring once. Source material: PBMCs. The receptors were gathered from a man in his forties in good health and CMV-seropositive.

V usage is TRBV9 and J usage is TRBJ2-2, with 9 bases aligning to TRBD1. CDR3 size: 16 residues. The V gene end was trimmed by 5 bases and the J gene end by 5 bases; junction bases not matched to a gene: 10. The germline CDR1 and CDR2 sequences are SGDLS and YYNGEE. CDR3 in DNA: TGTGCCAGCAGAAGTACAGGGGGCCATGGGACCGGGGAGCTGTTTTTT. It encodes CASRSTGGHGTGELFF.

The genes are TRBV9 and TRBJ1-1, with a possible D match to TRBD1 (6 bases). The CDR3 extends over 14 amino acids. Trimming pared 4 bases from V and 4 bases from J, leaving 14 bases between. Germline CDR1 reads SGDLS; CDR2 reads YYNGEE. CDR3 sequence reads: CASSPTGKGTEAFF. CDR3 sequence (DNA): TGTGCCAGCAGCCCTACAGGGAAGGGCACTGAAGCTTTCTTT.

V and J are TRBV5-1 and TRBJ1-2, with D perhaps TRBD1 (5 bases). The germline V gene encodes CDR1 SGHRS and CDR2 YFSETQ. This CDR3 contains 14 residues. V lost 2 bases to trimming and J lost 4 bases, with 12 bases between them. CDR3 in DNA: TGCGCCAGCAGCTTCTGGGGGGAGAGCTATGGCTACACCTTC. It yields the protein CASSFWGESYGYTF.

As DNA, the CDR3 is TGTGCCAGCAGCACTGGACTAGCCCTTTCCTACGAGCAGTACTTC. Its translation: CASSTGLALSYEQYF. This sequence joins TRBV11-2 and TRBJ2-7, with 8 bases fitting TRBD2. V gave up 5 bases and J gave up 1 base; unmatched junction bases: 7. The germline V gene encodes CDR1 SGHAT and CDR2 FQNNGV. CDR3 length: 15 amino acids.

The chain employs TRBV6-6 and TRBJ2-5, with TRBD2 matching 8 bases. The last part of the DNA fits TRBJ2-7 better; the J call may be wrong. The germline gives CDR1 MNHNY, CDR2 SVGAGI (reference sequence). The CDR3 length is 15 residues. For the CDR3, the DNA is TGTGCCAGCAGTTATGCTGCGGGAGGAGTGAACGAGCAGTACTTC. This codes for CASSYAAGGVNEQYF.

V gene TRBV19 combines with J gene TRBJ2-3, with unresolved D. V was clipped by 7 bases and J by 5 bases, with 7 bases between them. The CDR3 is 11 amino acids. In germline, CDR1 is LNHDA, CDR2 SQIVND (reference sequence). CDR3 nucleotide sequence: TGTGCCAGTAAAATTCTAGATACGCAGTATTTT. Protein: CASKILDTQYF.

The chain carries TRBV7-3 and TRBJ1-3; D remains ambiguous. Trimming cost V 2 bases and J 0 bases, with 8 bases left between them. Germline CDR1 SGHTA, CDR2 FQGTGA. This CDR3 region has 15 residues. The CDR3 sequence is CASSLDGLSGNTIYF. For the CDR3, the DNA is TGTGCCAGCAGCTTAGACGGACTCTCTGGAAACACCATATATTTT.

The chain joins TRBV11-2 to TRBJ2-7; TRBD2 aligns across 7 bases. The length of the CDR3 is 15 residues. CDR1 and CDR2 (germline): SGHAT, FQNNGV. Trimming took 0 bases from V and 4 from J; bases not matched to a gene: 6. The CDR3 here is CASSLEGTNEYEQYV. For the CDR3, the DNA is TGTGCCAGCAGCTTAGAAGGGACTAATGAGTACGAGCAGTACGTC.

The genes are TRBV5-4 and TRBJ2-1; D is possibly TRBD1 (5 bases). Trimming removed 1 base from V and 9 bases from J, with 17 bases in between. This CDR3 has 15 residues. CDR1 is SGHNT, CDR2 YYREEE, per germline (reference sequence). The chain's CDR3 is CASSLRQGRQSEQFF. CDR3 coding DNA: TGTGCCAGCAGCTTGAGGCAGGGTCGACAGAGTGAGCAGTTCTTC.

The CDR3 region is CATSRPLGLAAQETQYF. CDR3 in DNA: TGTGCCACCAGCAGACCCCTGGGACTAGCGGCTCAAGAGACCCAGTACTTC. The genes are TRBV15 and TRBJ2-5, with 11 nucleotides matching TRBD2. The V gene's germline CDR1 is LNHNV and CDR2 YYDKDF (reference sequence). Trimming took 2 bases from V and 2 from J; bases not matched to a gene: 7. This CDR3 is built from 17 residues. Looking up the rest from reference TRBV15 and TRBJ2-5 gives the full variable domain: DAMVIQNPRYQVTQFGKPVTLSCSQTLNHNVMYWYQQKSSQAPKLLFHYYDKDFNNEADTPDNFQSRRPNTSFCFLDIRSPGLGDTAMYLCATSRPLGLAAQETQYFGPGTRLLVL.

The CDR3 spells CASSQSSVNNEQFF. CDR3 in DNA: TGTGCCAGTAGTCAATCTAGCGTAAACAATGAGCAGTTCTTC. The J gene is TRBJ2-1, the V gene TRBV19; a possible D gene is TRBD2 (6 bases). Trimming pared 5 bases from V and 5 bases from J, leaving 13 bases between. Germline CDR1 reads LNHDA; CDR2 reads SQIVND (reference sequence). This CDR3 is 14 amino acids long.

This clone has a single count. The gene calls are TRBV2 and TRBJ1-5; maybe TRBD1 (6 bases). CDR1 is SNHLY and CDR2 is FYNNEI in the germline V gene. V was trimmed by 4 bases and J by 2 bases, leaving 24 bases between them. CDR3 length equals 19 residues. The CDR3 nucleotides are TGTGCCAGCAGTGTCGGGGGGGGCGGGACATTTAAAGGCAATCAGCCCCAGCATTTT. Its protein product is CASSVGGGGTFKGNQPQHF.

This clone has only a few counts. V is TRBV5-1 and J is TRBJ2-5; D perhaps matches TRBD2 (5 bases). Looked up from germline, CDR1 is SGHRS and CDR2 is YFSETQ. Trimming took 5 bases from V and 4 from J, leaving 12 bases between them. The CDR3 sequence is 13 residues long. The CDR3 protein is CASSPGSVETQYF. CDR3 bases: TGCGCCAGCAGTCCGGGGTCGGTAGAGACCCAGTACTTC. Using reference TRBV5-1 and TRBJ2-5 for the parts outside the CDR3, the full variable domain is KAGVTQTPRYLIKTRGQQVTLSCSPISGHRSVSWYQQTPGQGLQFLFEYFSETQRNKGNFPGRFSGRQFSNSRSEMNVSTLELGDSALYLCASSPGSVETQYFGPGTRLLVL.

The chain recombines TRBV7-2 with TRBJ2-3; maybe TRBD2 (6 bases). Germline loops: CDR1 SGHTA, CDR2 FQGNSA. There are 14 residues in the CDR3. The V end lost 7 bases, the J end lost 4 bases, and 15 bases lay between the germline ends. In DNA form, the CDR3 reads TGTGCCAGCAACCACGGGAGTATCCCAGATACGCAGTATTTT. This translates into CASNHGSIPDTQYF.

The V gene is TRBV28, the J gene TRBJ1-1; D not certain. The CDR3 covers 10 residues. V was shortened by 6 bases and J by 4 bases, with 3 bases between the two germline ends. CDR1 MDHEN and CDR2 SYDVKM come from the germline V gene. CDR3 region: CASRATEAFF. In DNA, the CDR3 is TGTGCCAGCAGGGCCACTGAAGCTTTCTTT. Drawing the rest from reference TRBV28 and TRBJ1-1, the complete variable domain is DVKVTQSSRYLVKRTGEKVFLECVQDMDHENMFWYRQDPGLGLRLIYFSYDVKMKEKGDIPEGYSVSREKKERFSLILESASTNQTSMYLCASRATEAFFGQGTRLTVV.

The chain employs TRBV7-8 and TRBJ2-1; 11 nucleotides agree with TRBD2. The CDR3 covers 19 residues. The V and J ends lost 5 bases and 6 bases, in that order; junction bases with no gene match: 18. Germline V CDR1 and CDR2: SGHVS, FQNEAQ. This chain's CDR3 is CASSQRPVTSGARLNEQFF. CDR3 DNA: TGTGCCAGCAGCCAGAGACCCGTGACTAGCGGGGCCCGTCTCAATGAGCAGTTCTTC.

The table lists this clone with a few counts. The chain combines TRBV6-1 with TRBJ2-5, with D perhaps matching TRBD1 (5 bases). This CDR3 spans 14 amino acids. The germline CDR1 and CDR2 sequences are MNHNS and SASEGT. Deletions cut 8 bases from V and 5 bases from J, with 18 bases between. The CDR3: CASQPEAAGETQYF. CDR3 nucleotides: TGTGCCAGCCAACCTGAAGCCGCAGGGGAGACCCAGTACTTC.

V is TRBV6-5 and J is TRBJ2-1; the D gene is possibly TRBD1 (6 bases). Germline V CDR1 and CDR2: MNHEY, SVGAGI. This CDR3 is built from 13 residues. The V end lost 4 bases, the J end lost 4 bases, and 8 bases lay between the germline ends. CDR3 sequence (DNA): TGTGCCAGCAGTTCTACAGGGTACAATGAGCAGTTCTTC. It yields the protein CASSSTGYNEQFF.

Here the CDR3 reads CASRRGLAWFF. The CDR3 DNA follows: TGTGCCAGTAGGCGTGGACTTGCCTGGTTCTTC. This chain connects TRBV19 to TRBJ2-1, with a tentative D call TRBD2 (5 bases). The CDR3 covers 11 residues. Germline V gene lookup returns CDR1 LNHDA and CDR2 SQIVND (reference sequence). Trimming shortened V by 6 bases and J by 15 bases, and 15 bases separated the two germline ends.

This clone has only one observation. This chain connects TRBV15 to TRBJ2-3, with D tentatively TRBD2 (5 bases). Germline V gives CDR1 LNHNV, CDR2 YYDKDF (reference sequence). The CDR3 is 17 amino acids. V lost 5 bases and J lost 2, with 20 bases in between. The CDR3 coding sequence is TGTGCCACCAGCGGACCCGGAGGCTTACCCGACACAGATACGCAGTATTTT. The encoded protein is CATSGPGGLPDTDTQYF.

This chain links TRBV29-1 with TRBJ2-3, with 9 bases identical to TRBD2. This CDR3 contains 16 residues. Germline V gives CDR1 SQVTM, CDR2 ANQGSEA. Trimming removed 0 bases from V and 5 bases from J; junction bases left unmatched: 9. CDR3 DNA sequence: TGCAGCGTTGAAGATCTTACTAGCGGGTTTATAGATACGCAGTATTTT. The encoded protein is CSVEDLTSGFIDTQYF.

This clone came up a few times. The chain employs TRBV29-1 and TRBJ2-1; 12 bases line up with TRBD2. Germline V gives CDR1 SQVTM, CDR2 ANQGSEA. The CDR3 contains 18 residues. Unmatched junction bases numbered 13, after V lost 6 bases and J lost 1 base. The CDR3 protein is CSVLLLTSGSRSYNEQFF. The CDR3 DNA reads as TGCAGCGTCCTCCTACTGACTAGCGGGAGTCGGTCCTACAATGAGCAGTTCTTC.

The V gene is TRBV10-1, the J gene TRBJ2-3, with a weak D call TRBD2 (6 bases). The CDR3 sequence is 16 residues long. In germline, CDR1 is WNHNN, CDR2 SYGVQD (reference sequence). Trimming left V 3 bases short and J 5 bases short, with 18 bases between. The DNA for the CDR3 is TGCGCCAGCAGTGAAAGAAGGGCTAGCGTTCAAGATACGCAGTATTTT. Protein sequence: CASSERRASVQDTQYF.

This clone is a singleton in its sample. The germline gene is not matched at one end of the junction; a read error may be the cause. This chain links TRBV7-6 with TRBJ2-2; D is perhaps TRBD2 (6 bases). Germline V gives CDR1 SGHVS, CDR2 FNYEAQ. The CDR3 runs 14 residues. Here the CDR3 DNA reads TGTGCCAGCAGCCTAGCGTATAACACCGGGGAGCTGTTTTTT. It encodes CASSLAYNTGELFF.

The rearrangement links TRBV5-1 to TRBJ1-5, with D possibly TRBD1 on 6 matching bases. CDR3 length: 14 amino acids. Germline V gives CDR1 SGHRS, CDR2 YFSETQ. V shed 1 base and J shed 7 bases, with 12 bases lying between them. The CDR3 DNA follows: TGCGCCAGCAGCTTGCGCGGGGGCGACCAGCCCCAGCATTTT. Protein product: CASSLRGGDQPQHF.

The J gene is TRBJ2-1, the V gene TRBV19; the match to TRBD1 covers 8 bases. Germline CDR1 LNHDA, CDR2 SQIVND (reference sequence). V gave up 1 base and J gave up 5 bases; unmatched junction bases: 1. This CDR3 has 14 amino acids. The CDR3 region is CASSIVQGDNEQFF. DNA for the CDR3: TGTGCCAGTAGTATAGTACAGGGGGACAATGAGCAGTTCTTC.

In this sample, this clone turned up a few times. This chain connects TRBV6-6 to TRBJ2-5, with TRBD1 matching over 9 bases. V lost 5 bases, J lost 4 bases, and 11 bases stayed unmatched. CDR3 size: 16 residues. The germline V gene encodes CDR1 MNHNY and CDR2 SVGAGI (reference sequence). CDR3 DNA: TGTGCCAGCAGTCTCCCCCGGGGACAGGGAGGAGAGACCCAGTACTTC. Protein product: CASSLPRGQGGETQYF.

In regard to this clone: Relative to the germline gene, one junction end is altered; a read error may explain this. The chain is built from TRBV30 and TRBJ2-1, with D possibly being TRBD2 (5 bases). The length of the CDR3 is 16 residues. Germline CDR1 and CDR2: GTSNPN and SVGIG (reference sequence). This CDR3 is CAWSGVLPSSYNGQFF. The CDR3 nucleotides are TGTGCCTGGAGTGGGGTCTTGCCTAGCTCCTACAATGGGCAGTTCTTC.

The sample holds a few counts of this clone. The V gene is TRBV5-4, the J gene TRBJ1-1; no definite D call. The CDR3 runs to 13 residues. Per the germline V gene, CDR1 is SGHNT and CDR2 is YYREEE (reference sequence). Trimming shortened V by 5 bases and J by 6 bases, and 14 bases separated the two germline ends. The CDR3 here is CASRAVGVAEAFF. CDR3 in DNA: TGTGCCAGCAGGGCCGTGGGAGTCGCTGAAGCTTTCTTT.

CDR3 residues: CASRGARTGDFNTEAFF. The CDR3 DNA sequence: TGTGCCAGCAGGGGGGCCCGGACAGGGGATTTTAACACTGAAGCTTTCTTT. The chain has TRBV27 and TRBJ1-1; 9 bases are a match to TRBD1. Germline V lookup: CDR1 MNHEY, CDR2 SMNVEV (reference sequence). With V trimmed by 6 bases and J by 2 bases, 13 bases remained unmatched. The CDR3 extends over 17 amino acids.